The sequence of this T cell receptor (beta chain) was determined in a study of cytotoxic CD8 clonotypes in ibrutinib-treated CLL. Overall study context: Researchers reported over nine relapsed/refractory and fewer than 16 treatment-naive patients, under 18 of them IGHV unmutated.

CDR1 ENHRY and CDR2 SYGVKD come from the germline V gene. The CDR3 covers 16 residues. V shed 3 bases and J shed 5 bases, with 16 bases lying between them. This table comes from immunoSEQ multiplex PCR, and its TCRdb copy is limited to in-frame clones, with some not included. Among 40,000 or so clones listed, roughly three quarters were seen once. As input for TCR beta libraries, roughly 2 micrograms of genomic DNA came from cryopreserved PBMCs. The clonotype was recovered from a human donor with chronic lymphocytic leukemia. The genes are TRBV10-3 and TRBJ2-2, with a possible D match to TRBD1 (7 bases). Sequencing used PBMCs, obtained after 12 months of ibrutinib treatment. The CDR3 loop is CAISEVDRAGTGELFF. Here the CDR3 DNA reads TGTGCCATCAGTGAAGTAGACAGGGCGGGAACCGGGGAGCTGTTTTTT.